A selection of T cell receptor beta chains follows, all from one sample in a study of control samples from healthy donors and cancer patients. Repertoires were generated with immunoSEQ multiplex PCR, while TCRdb's copy carries only in-frame clones and drops some. The data show some 170,000 clones, nearly 96% seen once. Specimen: blood. These receptors all stem from a woman in her 30s in good health. The CDR3 runs from the conserved cysteine through the conserved F or W. The order of the fields is J gene, CDR3 length, D gene, V gene, clone size, CDR3 protein, CDR3 DNA. A D gene is named only where the DNA matches it firmly. Size is stated for part of the rows, as once, few or many counts, or as a class when the clone is expanded.

TRBJ2-7 16 NA TRBV14 NA CASSQDRSRGTYEQYF TGTGCCAGCAGCCAAGATAGATCCAGGGGCACCTACGAGCAGTACTTC
TRBJ1-5 15 NA TRBV5-1 NA CASSLRGGSNQPQHF TGCGCCAGCAGCTTGAGAGGCGGAAGCAATCAGCCCCAGCATTTT
TRBJ2-4 16 NA TRBV5-1 NA CASSLSLQLAKNIQYF TGCGCCAGCAGCTTGAGCCTCCAGTTAGCCAAAAACATTCAGTACTTC
TRBJ2-2 15 NA TRBV5-1 once CASRLSAPNTGELFF TGCGCCAGCAGGTTATCGGCACCGAACACCGGGGAGCTGTTTTTT
TRBJ1-1 16 NA TRBV28 NA CASRPSGAPLFSEAFF TGTGCCAGCAGGCCCAGTGGGGCGCCCCTTTTTTCTGAAGCTTTCTTT
TRBJ2-1 15 NA TRBV28 once CASSPVPLAWHEQFF TGTGCCAGCAGTCCAGTACCCCTAGCGTGGCATGAGCAGTTCTTC
TRBJ2-5 19 TRBD2 TRBV18 NA CASSPPSSGGPIGQETQYF TGTGCCAGCTCACCACCGAGTAGCGGGGGGCCGATCGGCCAAGAGACCCAGTACTTC
TRBJ2-7 15 NA TRBV27 NA CASRQRTGLSYEQYF TGTGCCAGCAGGCAAAGAACAGGGCTCTCCTACGAGCAGTACTTC
TRBJ2-1 17 TRBD2 TRBV2 NA CASSSSWRGSSYNEQFF TGTGCCAGCAGTTCCTCCTGGCGGGGGTCTTCCTACAATGAGCAGTTCTTC
TRBJ2-7 14 TRBD2 TRBV4-2 NA CASSPAGGTYEQYF TGTGCCAGCAGCCCAGCGGGAGGGACCTACGAGCAGTACTTC
TRBJ1-4 15 NA TRBV5-1 NA CASSLDVARGGKLFF TGCGCCAGCAGCTTGGATGTGGCCAGGGGCGGAAAACTGTTTTTT
TRBJ2-5 14 NA TRBV10-3 NA CAISVEMEGETQYF TGTGCCATCAGTGTTGAAATGGAAGGGGAGACCCAGTACTTC
TRBJ1-6 12 NA TRBV5-6 NA CASSLWNSPLHF TGTGCCAGCAGCCTTTGGAATTCACCCCTCCACTTT
TRBJ1-6 14 NA TRBV18 NA CASSPQGERSPLHF TGTGCCAGCTCACCACAAGGGGAGAGATCACCCCTCCACTTT
TRBJ1-2 14 NA TRBV28 NA CASSTVRDPAYYTF TGTGCCAGCAGCACCGTTCGGGACCCGGCATATTACACCTTC
TRBJ1-3 15 NA TRBV6-5 once CASRFGVGTGNTIYF TGTGCCAGCAGATTTGGAGTAGGGACTGGAAACACCATATATTTT
TRBJ2-7 14 TRBD1 TRBV5-6 NA CASSFRDRGYEQYF TGTGCCAGCAGCTTCCGGGACAGGGGCTACGAGCAGTACTTC
TRBJ2-1 15 TRBD1 TRBV5-1 NA CASSFRTGLNNEQFF TGCGCCAGCAGCTTTAGGACAGGTCTGAACAATGAGCAGTTCTTC
TRBJ2-1 15 TRBD2 TRBV16 few CASSQSAGGLNEQFF TGTGCCAGCAGCCAATCAGCGGGAGGGCTGAATGAGCAGTTCTTC
TRBJ2-7 15 NA TRBV19 NA CASSTTDRLTHEQYF TGTGCCAGTAGTACCACGGACCGACTAACCCACGAGCAGTACTTC
TRBJ1-1 16 TRBD1 TRBV27 once CASSPRTGTMNTEAFF TGTGCCAGCAGCCCAAGGACAGGGACGATGAACACTGAAGCTTTCTTT
TRBJ2-7 14 NA TRBV7-2 NA CASRLNTNSAQQYF TGTGCCAGCAGATTAAACACAAATTCCGCCCAGCAGTACTTC
TRBJ1-2 17 NA TRBV28 few CASSSPIAADLYYGYTF TGTGCCAGCAGTTCCCCGATCGCGGCGGATCTTTACTATGGCTACACCTTC
TRBJ2-1 14 NA TRBV28 NA CASTWDSGWSEQFF TGTGCCAGCACCTGGGACTCGGGGTGGAGTGAGCAGTTCTTC
TRBJ2-7 13 NA TRBV27 NA CASSLPGRHEQYF TGTGCCAGCAGTCTCCCTGGTCGCCACGAGCAGTACTTC
TRBJ1-1 14 NA TRBV6-5 NA CASSYSRKGTEAFF TGTGCCAGCAGTTACTCGAGGAAGGGAACTGAAGCTTTCTTT
TRBJ2-7 14 TRBD2 TRBV7-9 once CASSSGLAFPSQYF TGTGCCAGCAGCTCAGGACTAGCGTTCCCTAGTCAGTACTTC
TRBJ1-4 12 NA TRBV10-3 NA CAISPTNEKLFF TGTGCCATCAGCCCAACTAATGAAAAACTGTTTTTT
TRBJ1-4 12 TRBD1 TRBV19 NA CSTDRTNEKLFF TGTTCTACGGACAGGACTAATGAAAAACTGTTTTTT
TRBJ2-3 14 NA TRBV5-6 NA CASSLDIGQDTQYF TGTGCCAGCAGCTTGGATATAGGTCAGGATACGCAGTATTTT
TRBJ2-2 14 NA TRBV7-9 NA CASSLFRVTGELFF TGTGCCAGCAGCCTTTTCAGGGTGACCGGGGAGCTGTTTTTT
TRBJ1-2 16 NA TRBV27 NA CASSLSWTGGDGGYTF TGTGCCAGCAGTTTATCCTGGACGGGGGGGGACGGCGGCTACACCTTC
TRBJ2-7 16 NA TRBV7-8 NA CASSSGIDGGVYEQYF TGTGCCAGCAGCTCTGGTATTGATGGGGGCGTCTACGAGCAGTACTTC
TRBJ2-7 15 TRBD2 TRBV6-1 NA CASSEIAGGIYEQYF TGTGCCAGCAGTGAAATAGCGGGGGGCATCTACGAGCAGTACTTC
TRBJ2-3 14 NA TRBV4-2 NA CASSQEVITDTQYF TGTGCCAGCAGCCAAGAGGTAATCACAGATACGCAGTATTTT
TRBJ2-3 13 NA TRBV5-6 NA CASSLEITDTQYF TGTGCCAGCAGCTTAGAAATCACAGATACGCAGTATTTT
TRBJ1-1 15 NA TRBV9 NA CASSVTGTPGTEAFF TGTGCCAGCAGCGTAACAGGGACTCCGGGCACTGAAGCTTTCTTT
TRBJ1-4 17 TRBD1 TRBV2 NA CASSERAGTATNEKLFF TGTGCCAGCAGTGAAAGGGCAGGGACAGCAACTAATGAAAAACTGTTTTTT
TRBJ2-1 17 TRBD2 TRBV9 NA CASSVGITSGGAEEQFF TGTGCCAGCAGCGTAGGGATTACTAGCGGGGGGGCGGAAGAGCAGTTCTTC
TRBJ1-3 13 NA TRBV13 few CASSYDRGNTIYF TGTGCCAGCAGCTACGACAGGGGAAACACCATATATTTT
TRBJ2-1 15 NA TRBV7-9 NA CASRPRTASYNEQFF TGTGCCAGCAGACCCCGGACGGCAAGCTACAATGAGCAGTTCTTC
TRBJ2-5 15 NA TRBV6-5 NA CASSYSSGGGETQYF TGTGCCAGCAGTTACTCGTCGGGGGGCGGAGAGACCCAGTACTTC
TRBJ2-3 14 NA TRBV7-9 few CASSLAVVTDTQYF TGTGCCAGCAGCTTAGCGGTCGTCACAGATACGCAGTATTTT
TRBJ2-2 14 NA TRBV30 NA CAWRGLGDTGELFF TGTGCCTGGAGGGGGCTTGGTGACACCGGGGAGCTGTTTTTT
TRBJ1-1 11 TRBD1 TRBV10-3 NA CAISRQGEAFF TGTGCCATCAGTCGACAGGGAGAAGCTTTCTTT
TRBJ1-6 12 NA TRBV27 NA CASSPYNSPLHF TGTGCCAGCAGCCCCTATAATTCACCCCTCCACTTT
TRBJ2-1 13 NA TRBV6-5 NA CASRIGNYNEQFF TGTGCCAGCAGAATAGGGAACTACAATGAGCAGTTCTTC
TRBJ2-2 16 NA TRBV7-7 NA CASSPMMAGHTGELFF TGTGCTAGCAGCCCCATGATGGCGGGACACACCGGGGAGCTGTTTTTT
TRBJ2-3 15 NA TRBV3-1/TRBV3-2 NA CASSQVGVLRDTQYF TGTGCCAGCAGCCAAGTGGGAGTGCTGCGGGATACGCAGTATTTT
TRBJ1-5 17 NA TRBV6-2/TRBV6-3 NA CASSYPPQGLTNQPQHF TGTGCCAGCAGTTACCCCCCACAGGGTTTAACCAATCAGCCCCAGCATTTT
TRBJ1-2 13 NA TRBV10-3 NA CAISGSQNYGYTF TGTGCCATCAGTGGAAGCCAGAACTATGGCTACACCTTC
TRBJ1-6 14 NA TRBV9 NA CASSVERDTAPLHF TGTGCCAGCAGCGTAGAGAGGGATACAGCACCCCTCCACTTT
TRBJ2-3 13 NA TRBV6-4 medium-sized CASSDSFTDTQYF TGTGCCAGCAGTGACTCATTCACAGATACGCAGTATTTT
TRBJ1-1 13 NA TRBV29-1 NA CSVEVSWNTEAFF TGCAGCGTTGAAGTTTCGTGGAACACTGAAGCTTTCTTT
TRBJ2-1 15 NA TRBV2 NA CASSEIVGGLGEQFF TGTGCCAGCAGTGAAATTGTTGGGGGTTTAGGTGAGCAGTTCTTC